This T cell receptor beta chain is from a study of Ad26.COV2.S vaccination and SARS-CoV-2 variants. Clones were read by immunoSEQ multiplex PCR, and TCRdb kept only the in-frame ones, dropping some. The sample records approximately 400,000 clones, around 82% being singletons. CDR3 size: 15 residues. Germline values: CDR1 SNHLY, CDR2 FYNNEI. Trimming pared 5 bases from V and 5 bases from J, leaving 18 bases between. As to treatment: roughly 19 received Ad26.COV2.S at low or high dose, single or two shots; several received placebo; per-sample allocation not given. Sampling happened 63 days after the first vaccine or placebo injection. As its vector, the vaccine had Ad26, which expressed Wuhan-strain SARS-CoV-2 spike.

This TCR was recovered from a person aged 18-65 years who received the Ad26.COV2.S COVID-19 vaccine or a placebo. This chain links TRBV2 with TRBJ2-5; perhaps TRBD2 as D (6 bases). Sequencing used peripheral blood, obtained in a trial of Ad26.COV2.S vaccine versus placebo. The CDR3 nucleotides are TGTGCCAGCAGTCCACTAGCCGGGGTTTTGGAGACCCAGTACTTC. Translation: CASSPLAGVLETQYF.